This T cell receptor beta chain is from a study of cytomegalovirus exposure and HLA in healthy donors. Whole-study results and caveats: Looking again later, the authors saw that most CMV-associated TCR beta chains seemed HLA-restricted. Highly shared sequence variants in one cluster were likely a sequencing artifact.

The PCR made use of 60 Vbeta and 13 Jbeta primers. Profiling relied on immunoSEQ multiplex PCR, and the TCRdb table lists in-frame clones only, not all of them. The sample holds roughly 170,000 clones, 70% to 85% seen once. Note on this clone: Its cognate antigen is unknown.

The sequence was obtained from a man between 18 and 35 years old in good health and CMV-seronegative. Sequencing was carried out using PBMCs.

The CDR3 DNA reads as TGTGCCAGCAGCTTACTAGGCGGTGAGCAGTTCTTC. Protein: CASSLLGGEQFF. The chain uses TRBV7-6 and TRBJ2-1; D is undetermined. Trimming took off 2 bases at V and 9 bases at J, with 8 bases between the two ends. CDR3 length: 12 residues. Germline V CDR1 and CDR2: SGHVS, FNYEAQ. The full variable domain, in which reference TRBV7-6 and TRBJ2-1 provide the parts outside the CDR3, is GAGVSQSPRYKVTKRGQDVALRCDPISGHVSLYWYRQALGQGPEFLTYFNYEAQQDKSGLPNDRFSAERPEGSISTLTIQRTEQRDSAMYRCASSLLGGEQFFGPGTRLTVL.